This entry lists 18 T cell receptor beta chains sequenced from one sample in a study of beta chain features in type 1 diabetes. Study-level findings and limits: Shorter TCRB CDR3s, moderately but significantly so, were found in Type 1 diabetes patients in all four CD4+ subsets.

No cognate antigen is known for these TCRs. Expressed TCRB transcripts were sequenced after all isolated RNA was converted to cDNA. Method: immunoSEQ multiplex PCR; TCRdb's copy keeps in-frame clones and lacks some. Here the sample spans 40,000 to 45,000 clones, about 66% being singletons. The sample taken for sequencing was Tregs from blood. All receptors derive from a woman between 18 and 29 years old with type 1 diabetes.

The rearrangement joins TRBV28 to TRBJ1-4, with D possibly TRBD1 on 5 matching bases. Germline-derived CDR1 and CDR2 are MDHEN and SYDVKM. Between the trimmed V and J ends, which lost 5 bases and 8 bases, there was a span of 21 bases. This CDR3 contains 16 residues. The CDR3 region is CASSGGGTSQREKLFF. Here the CDR3 DNA reads TGTGCCAGCAGTGGGGGAGGGACTTCGCAAAGGGAAAAACTGTTTTTT.

V and J are TRBV9 and TRBJ2-1; D gene uncertain. Looked up from germline, CDR1 is SGDLS and CDR2 is YYNGEE. This CDR3 spans 13 amino acids. V was pared by 4 bases and J by 7 bases, with 12 bases between. CDR3 residues: CASSLDNWNEQFF. As DNA, the CDR3 is TGTGCCAGCAGCCTCGATAACTGGAATGAGCAGTTCTTC.

The chain carries TRBV28 and TRBJ2-1; possible D gene TRBD2, 5 bases. Trimming removed 7 bases from V and 7 bases from J, with 20 bases in between. Per the germline V gene, CDR1 is MDHEN and CDR2 is SYDVKM. CDR3 size: 15 residues. Here the CDR3 reads CASTQSGILGNEQFF. The CDR3 DNA is TGTGCCAGCACGCAAAGCGGTATCCTGGGTAATGAGCAGTTCTTC.

This rearrangement joins TRBV11-2 to TRBJ2-3; D remains unclear. Germline values: CDR1 SGHAT, CDR2 FQNNGV. This CDR3 contains 15 residues. Trimming left V 1 base short and J 0 bases short, with 8 bases between. The CDR3 DNA is TGTGCCAGCAGCTTAGTGCGCGGAAGCACAGATACGCAGTATTTT. The encoded protein is CASSLVRGSTDTQYF.

A few counts support this clone. CDR3: CASRLGGKGTRGDTQYF. CDR3 DNA: TGTGCCAGCAGATTGGGGGGGAAGGGGACTAGAGGTGATACGCAGTATTTT. This chain links TRBV11-2 with TRBJ2-3; 8 bases are shared with TRBD2. V lost 6 bases to trimming and J lost 6 bases; unmatched junction nucleotides: 17. CDR1 and CDR2 (germline): SGHAT, FQNNGV. The CDR3 extends over 17 amino acids. Drawing the rest from reference TRBV11-2 and TRBJ2-3, the complete variable domain is EAGVAQSPRYKIIEKRQSVAFWCNPISGHATLYWYQQILGQGPKLLIQFQNNGVVDDSQLPKDRFSAERLKGVDSTLKIQPAKLEDSAVYLCASRLGGKGTRGDTQYFGPGTRLTVL.

The V gene is TRBV4-3, the J gene TRBJ2-7, with D maybe TRBD2 (6 bases). CDR3 length equals 15 residues. V lost 3 bases and J lost 1, with 13 bases in between. CDR1 is LGHNA, CDR2 YSLEER, per germline. CDR3 sequence: CASSHQAGRSYEQYF. Here the CDR3 DNA reads TGCGCCAGCAGCCACCAGGCGGGGAGATCCTACGAGCAGTACTTC.

The V call is TRBV27, the J call TRBJ1-2; 8 bases agree with TRBD1. The CDR3 is made up of 12 amino acids. The germline V gene encodes CDR1 MNHEY and CDR2 SMNVEV (reference sequence). V was pared by 6 bases and J by 7 bases, with 4 bases of the junction left unmatched. CDR3 nucleotides: TGTGCCAGCAGCCAGGACAGGGCTGGCTACACCTTC. It translates to CASSQDRAGYTF.

This clone has more than one count but fewer than ten. The chain joins TRBV28 to TRBJ2-1; tentative D call: TRBD2 (5 bases). The ends were cut back, 3 bases at V and 5 bases at J, with 11 bases in the middle. This CDR3 is 14 amino acids long. The germline V gene encodes CDR1 MDHEN and CDR2 SYDVKM. In DNA form, the CDR3 reads TGTGCCAGCAGTTTGTTCGAGGGAAACAATGAGCAGTTCTTC. It codes for CASSLFEGNNEQFF.

In this sample, this clone turned up once. The rearrangement joins TRBV7-9 to TRBJ2-7; D gene uncertain. This CDR3 comprises 15 residues. V was trimmed by 3 bases and J by 1 base, leaving 13 bases between them. Germline assignment: CDR1 SEHNR and CDR2 FQNEAQ (reference sequence). CDR3 loop: CASSLVGALSYEQYF. Here the CDR3 DNA reads TGTGCCAGCAGCTTGGTCGGAGCCCTATCCTACGAGCAGTACTTC.

A few counts support this clone. The chain employs TRBV15 and TRBJ2-7, with D possibly TRBD1 on 5 matching bases. Germline CDR1 and CDR2: LNHNV and YYDKDF (reference sequence). The V end lost 1 base, the J end lost 3 bases, and 10 bases lay between the germline ends. This CDR3 is 14 amino acids long. CDR3 protein: CATSRALQGYEQYF. CDR3 in DNA: TGTGCCACCAGCAGAGCCCTTCAGGGCTACGAGCAGTACTTC.

The chain carries TRBV6-5 and TRBJ2-3; no clear D gene. Germline CDR1 MNHEY, CDR2 SVGAGI. The CDR3 consists of 14 residues. The V and J ends lost 9 bases and 0 bases respectively, with 13 bases between them. The CDR3 region has the DNA TGTGCCAGTAAGACACACCTAAGCACAGATACGCAGTATTTT. Translation gives CASKTHLSTDTQYF.

This chain links TRBV7-2 with TRBJ2-3; D unclear. Germline CDR1 reads SGHTA; CDR2 reads FQGNSA. Between the trimmed V and J ends, which lost 3 bases and 2 bases, there was a span of 9 bases. The CDR3 runs 14 residues. The CDR3 spells CASSFGQHTDTQYF. CDR3 DNA: TGTGCCAGCAGCTTTGGGCAGCACACAGATACGCAGTATTTT.

The rearrangement links TRBV18 to TRBJ1-5; D is undetermined. Germline CDR1 and CDR2: KGHSH and LQKENI. Trimming left V 1 base short and J 2 bases short, with 6 bases between. This CDR3 contains 14 residues. The CDR3 DNA reads as TGTGCCAGCTCACCACTAGCAGGCAATCAGCCCCAGCATTTT. Its protein is CASSPLAGNQPQHF.

The rearrangement uses TRBV5-1 and TRBJ1-5, with D hard to call. The CDR3 is made up of 15 amino acids. V shed 1 base and J shed 2 bases, with 10 bases lying between them. From germline, CDR1 is SGHRS and CDR2 YFSETQ. CDR3: CASSLRVEGNQPQHF. The CDR3 DNA is TGCGCCAGCAGCTTGAGGGTGGAGGGCAATCAGCCCCAGCATTTT.

In its sample, this clone was seen a few times. The rearrangement joins TRBV7-9 to TRBJ1-1; 11 nucleotides line up with TRBD1. The CDR3 sequence is 17 residues long. CDR1 and CDR2 from the germline V gene are SEHNR and FQNEAQ (reference sequence). The trim removed 1 base at V and 1 base at J, leaving 5 bases unmatched. In DNA, the CDR3 is TGTGCCAGCAGCTTAGATTGGACAGGGGGCGCGAACACTGAAGCTTTCTTT. Residues: CASSLDWTGGANTEAFF. The variable domain in full, with the rest retrieved from reference TRBV7-9 and TRBJ1-1, is DTGVSQNPRHKITKRGQNVTFRCDPISEHNRLYWYRQTLGQGPEFLTYFQNEAQLEKSRLLSDRFSAERPKGSFSTLEIQRTEQGDSAMYLCASSLDWTGGANTEAFFGQGTRLTVV.

This chain links TRBV19 with TRBJ2-1; 12 positions agree with TRBD2. This CDR3 comprises 15 residues. V trimming: 5 bases; J trimming: 8 bases; junction bases outside the gene matches: 7. In germline, CDR1 is LNHDA, CDR2 SQIVND (reference sequence). CDR3 region: CASSVGTSGRDEQFF. The CDR3 DNA follows: TGTGCCAGTAGTGTCGGGACTAGCGGGCGGGATGAGCAGTTCTTC.

The genes are TRBV19 and TRBJ1-1, with TRBD1 matching over 7 bases. Germline CDR1 LNHDA, CDR2 SQIVND (reference sequence). The CDR3 spans 12 residues. V lost 6 bases to trimming and J lost 11 bases; unmatched junction nucleotides: 9. Written as DNA, the CDR3 is TGTGCCAGTAGCCCCAGGGGGGTATATGCTTTCTTT. It encodes CASSPRGVYAFF. The variable domain in full, with the rest retrieved from reference TRBV19 and TRBJ1-1, is DGGITQSPKYLFRKEGQNVTLSCEQNLNHDAMYWYRQDPGQGLRLIYYSQIVNDFQKGDIAEGYSVSREKKESFPLTVTSAQKNPTAFYLCASSPRGVYAFFGQGTRLTVV.

The chain couples TRBV18 to TRBJ2-3; D not resolved. Deletions cut 2 bases from V and 5 bases from J, with 5 bases between. This CDR3 is 12 amino acids long. Looked up from germline, CDR1 is KGHSH and CDR2 is LQKENI. The CDR3, as DNA: TGTGCCAGCTCACCAGTTCGAGATACGCAGTATTTT. Amino acid sequence: CASSPVRDTQYF.